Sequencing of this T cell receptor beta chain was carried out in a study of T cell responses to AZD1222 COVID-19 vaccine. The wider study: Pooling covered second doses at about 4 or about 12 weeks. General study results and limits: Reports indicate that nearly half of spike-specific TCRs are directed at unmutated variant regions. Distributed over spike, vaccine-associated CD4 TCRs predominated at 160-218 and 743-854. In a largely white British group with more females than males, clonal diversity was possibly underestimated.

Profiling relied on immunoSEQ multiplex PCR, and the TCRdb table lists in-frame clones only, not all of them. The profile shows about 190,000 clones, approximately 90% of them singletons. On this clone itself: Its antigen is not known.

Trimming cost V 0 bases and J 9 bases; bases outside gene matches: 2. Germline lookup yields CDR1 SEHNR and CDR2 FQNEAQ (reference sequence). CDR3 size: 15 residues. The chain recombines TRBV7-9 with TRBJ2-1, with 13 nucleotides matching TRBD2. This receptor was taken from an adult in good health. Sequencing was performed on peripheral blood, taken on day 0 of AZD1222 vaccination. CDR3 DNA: TGTGCCAGCAGCTTAGCGACTAGCGGGGGGCCTGAGCAGTTCTTC. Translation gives CASSLATSGGPEQFF.